This T cell receptor (beta chain) was captured by sequencing in a study of blood T cell repertoires in COVID-19. Using immunoSEQ multiplex PCR, the repertoire was profiled, and TCRdb retains in-frame clones only, with some absent. The table includes 150,000 to 200,000 clones, 65% to 90% detected once. This CDR3 has 14 amino acids. V was pared by 0 bases and J by 3 bases, with 11 bases between. Looked up from germline, CDR1 is GTSNPN and CDR2 is SVGIG (reference sequence). What was sequenced was peripheral blood. The receptor's source is a man aged 55 to 70 with acute or convalescent COVID-19. The chain links TRBV30 to TRBJ1-2, with TRBD1 as a possible D gene (5 bases). The CDR3 DNA is TGTGCCTGGAGTGTAGGTTTAGGGGACTATGGCTACACCTTC. Translated: CAWSVGLGDYGYTF.